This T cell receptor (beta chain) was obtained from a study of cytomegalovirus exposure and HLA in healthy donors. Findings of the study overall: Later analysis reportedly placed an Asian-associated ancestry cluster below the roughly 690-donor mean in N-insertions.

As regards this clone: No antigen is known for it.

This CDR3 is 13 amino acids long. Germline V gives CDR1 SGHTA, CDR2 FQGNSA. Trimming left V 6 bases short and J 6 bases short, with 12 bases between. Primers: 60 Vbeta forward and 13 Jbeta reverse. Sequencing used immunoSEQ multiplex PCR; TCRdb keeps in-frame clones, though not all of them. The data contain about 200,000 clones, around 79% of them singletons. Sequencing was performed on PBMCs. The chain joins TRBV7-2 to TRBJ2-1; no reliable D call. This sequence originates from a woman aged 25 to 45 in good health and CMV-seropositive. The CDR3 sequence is CASSLSRPNEQFF. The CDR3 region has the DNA TGTGCCAGCAGTCTCTCTCGTCCCAATGAGCAGTTCTTC.